This T cell receptor (beta chain) was documented in a study of blood T cell repertoires in COVID-19. Study overall: Acute and convalescent COVID-19 specimens originated in the United States, Italy and Spain. Sample material is recorded as cDNA or gDNA derived from T cells, B-cell-depleted T cells, or PBMCs.

Under the authors' procedure: Estimation of nucleated cell counts was performed using reference gene primer amplification. Data came from immunoSEQ multiplex PCR; TCRdb stores just in-frame clones and leaves some out. V and J calls and clone size are copied from that table; D and trimming were computed from the DNA. The sample has 200,000 to 300,000 clones, around 79% seen once. Deletions cut 5 bases from V and 4 bases from J, with 17 bases between. Germline CDR1 reads SEHNR; CDR2 reads FQNEAQ (reference sequence). The CDR3 is made up of 15 amino acids. This clone was seen repeatedly, ten times or more.

The sequenced material came from peripheral blood. V usage is TRBV7-9 and J usage is TRBJ1-1; TRBD1 is a possible D gene (6 bases). The receptor's source is an elderly woman with acute or convalescent COVID-19. The CDR3 reads CASSPKYRVGTEAFF. The CDR3 nucleotides are TGTGCCAGCAGCCCCAAATACAGGGTTGGCACTGAAGCTTTCTTT.